Sequencing of this T cell receptor beta chain was carried out in a study of vaccination effects on CD4 cells after COVID-19. About the study: The ViraFEST assay expanded antigen-specific CD4+ T cells with viral peptide pools before sequencing. Every well housed two million PBMC, which grew in culture alongside around 9.9 IU/ml IL-2 and 10 ug/ml peptides.

With regard to this clone: Its antigen is not known.

V lost 5 bases to trimming and J lost 0 bases; unmatched junction nucleotides: 2. CDR3 length: 15 residues. In germline, CDR1 is SGHTA, CDR2 FQGNSA. TCRdb keeps only in-frame clones here, not all; method: immunoSEQ multiplex PCR. The sample consists of roughly 40,000 clones, approximately 70% of them appearing once. Having been cultured for roughly 11 days, the cells underwent CD4+ T cell isolation. Vaccination of participants consisted of two doses of either the BNT162b2 or mRNA-1273 vaccine. The sample was CD4+ T cells from PBMCs cultured without peptide, taken after COVID-19 vaccination. This TCR was recovered from a human donor who received a COVID-19 vaccine. The chain has TRBV7-2 and TRBJ2-1, with 9 nucleotides matching TRBD1. The CDR3 bases are TGTGCCAGCAGCATGGACAGGGGCTCCTACAATGAGCAGTTCTTC. This codes for CASSMDRGSYNEQFF.